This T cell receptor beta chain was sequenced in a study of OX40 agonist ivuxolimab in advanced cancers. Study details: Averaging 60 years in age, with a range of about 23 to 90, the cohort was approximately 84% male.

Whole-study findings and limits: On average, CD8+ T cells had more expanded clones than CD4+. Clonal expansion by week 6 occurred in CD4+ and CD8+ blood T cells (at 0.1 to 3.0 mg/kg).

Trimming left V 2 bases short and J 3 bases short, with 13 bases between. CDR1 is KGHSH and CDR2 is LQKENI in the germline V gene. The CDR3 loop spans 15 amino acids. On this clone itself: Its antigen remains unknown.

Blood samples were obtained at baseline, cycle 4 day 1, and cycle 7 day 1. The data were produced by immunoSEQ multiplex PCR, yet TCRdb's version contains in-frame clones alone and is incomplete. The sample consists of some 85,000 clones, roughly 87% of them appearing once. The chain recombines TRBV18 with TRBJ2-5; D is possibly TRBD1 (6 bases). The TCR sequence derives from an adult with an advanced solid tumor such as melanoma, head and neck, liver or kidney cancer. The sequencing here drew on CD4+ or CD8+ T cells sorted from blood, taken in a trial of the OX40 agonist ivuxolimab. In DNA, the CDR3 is TGTGCCAGCTCACCAGGGGAGTACAGGGAAGAGACCCAGTACTTC. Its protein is CASSPGEYREETQYF.